Sequencing of this TCR beta chain was carried out in a study of blood T cell repertoires in COVID-19. The table came from immunoSEQ multiplex PCR; TCRdb's copy has only in-frame clones and leaves some out. The data show fewer than 350,000 clones, roughly 90% seen once. CDR1 LNHNV and CDR2 YYDKDF come from the germline V gene (reference sequence). The CDR3 is 12 amino acids. Trimming shortened V by 2 bases and J by 3 bases, and 5 bases separated the two germline ends. The sample taken for sequencing was peripheral blood. The chain employs TRBV15 and TRBJ2-7, with a tentative D call TRBD2 (5 bases). This sequence originates from a man between 18 and 35 years old with active or convalescent COVID-19. CDR3 loop: CATSRRDYEQYF. The CDR3 region has the DNA TGTGCCACCAGCAGACGGGACTACGAGCAGTACTTC.